Shown below are 31 T cell receptor beta chains from a single sample sequenced in a study of blood T cell repertoires in COVID-19. Method: immunoSEQ multiplex PCR; TCRdb's copy keeps in-frame clones and lacks some. Among around 310,000 clones listed, around 90% were seen once. What was sequenced was peripheral blood. The receptor set was obtained from a woman in her thirties or forties with COVID-19, enrolled during active disease.

The chain is built from TRBV28 and TRBJ1-3; no reliable D call. V lost 3 bases, J lost 2 bases, and 8 bases lay in between. The CDR3 is 14 amino acids. The V gene's germline CDR1 is MDHEN and CDR2 SYDVKM. CDR3 DNA: TGTGCCAGCAGTTTCGGTCAAACTGGAAACACCATATATTTT. Translation gives CASSFGQTGNTIYF.

This chain links TRBV4-3 with TRBJ2-2, with 10 bases that match TRBD1. V was pared by 1 base and J by 5 bases, with 10 bases of the junction left unmatched. This CDR3 region has 18 residues. CDR1 and CDR2 from the germline V gene are LGHNA and YSLEER. CDR3 protein: CASSQAGGTGVKTGELFF. CDR3 DNA: TGCGCCAGCAGCCAAGCTGGGGGGACAGGGGTAAAGACCGGGGAGCTGTTTTTT.

CDR3 region: CSVDAGGLPDTQYF. CDR3 bases: TGCAGCGTTGATGCTGGGGGACTCCCAGATACGCAGTATTTT. The chain is built from TRBV29-1 and TRBJ2-3, with a weak D call TRBD2 (6 bases). V lost 3 bases and J lost 4, with 14 bases in between. CDR3 length equals 14 residues. Germline CDR1 reads SQVTM; CDR2 reads ANQGSEA.

A remark on this clone: One junction end does not reproduce the germline sequence, and a read error may be involved. J is TRBJ2-2 and V is TRBV6-2 or TRBV6-3, with TRBD1 matching 7 bases. Germline V gives CDR1 MNHEY, CDR2 SVGEGT. The CDR3 covers 17 residues. CDR3 sequence reads: CASSHSTDRINTGELFF. CDR3 bases: TGTGCCAGCAGTCACTCCACGGACAGGATTAACACCGGGGAGCTGTTTTTT.

The chain joins TRBV6-5 to TRBJ1-1; D possibly corresponds to TRBD1 (5 bases). CDR3 size: 14 residues. Germline V gene data show CDR1 as MNHEY and CDR2 as SVGAGI. V lost 8 bases, J lost 3 bases, and 16 bases lay in between. CDR3 region: CASYSGFRDTEAFF. As DNA, the CDR3 is TGTGCCAGCTACTCAGGGTTTCGGGACACTGAAGCTTTCTTT.

The chain links TRBV7-3 to TRBJ2-1, with D uncertain. This CDR3 spans 12 amino acids. Germline lookup yields CDR1 SGHTA and CDR2 FQGTGA. Trimming took 4 bases from V and 7 from J, leaving 8 bases between them. Written as DNA, the CDR3 is TGTGCCAGCAGCTCCACCGGGAATGAGCAGTTCTTC. Protein: CASSSTGNEQFF.

The chain employs TRBV25-1 and TRBJ1-2; no definite D call. V was clipped by 4 bases and J by 6 bases, with 18 bases between them. This CDR3 spans 15 amino acids. Germline V gene sequence: CDR1 MGHDK, CDR2 SYGVNS. This CDR3 is CASSAAGFSSDGYTF. The DNA of the CDR3 is TGTGCCAGCAGTGCGGCTGGGTTCTCAAGCGATGGCTACACCTTC.

The V call is TRBV30, the J call TRBJ1-2; 7 nucleotides line up with TRBD1. Trimming cost V 2 bases and J 7 bases; bases outside gene matches: 4. This CDR3 spans 12 amino acids. Germline assignment: CDR1 GTSNPN and CDR2 SVGIG (reference sequence). The chain's CDR3 is CAWSRGGGGYTF. CDR3 DNA sequence: TGTGCCTGGAGTAGAGGGGGCGGTGGCTACACCTTC.

The genes are TRBV5-1 and TRBJ2-3, with TRBD2 matching over 12 bases. The germline V gene has CDR1 SGHRS and CDR2 YFSETQ. With V trimmed by 4 bases and J by 1 base, 7 bases remained unmatched. This CDR3 contains 17 residues. This chain's CDR3 is CASSPGLAGLGTDTQYF. CDR3 coding DNA: TGCGCCAGCAGCCCGGGACTAGCGGGTTTAGGCACAGATACGCAGTATTTT. Using reference TRBV5-1 and TRBJ2-3 for the parts outside the CDR3, the full variable domain is KAGVTQTPRYLIKTRGQQVTLSCSPISGHRSVSWYQQTPGQGLQFLFEYFSETQRNKGNFPGRFSGRQFSNSRSEMNVSTLELGDSALYLCASSPGLAGLGTDTQYFGPGTRLTVL.

V usage is TRBV6-2 or TRBV6-3 and J usage is TRBJ1-6; 9 nucleotides agree with TRBD1. The J segment lost 8 bases and the V segment lost 6 bases, leaving 5 bases of the junction unmatched. CDR3 length equals 14 residues. Germline CDR1 and CDR2: MNHEY and SVGEGT. In DNA form, the CDR3 reads TGTGCCAGCAGCGAGGGACAGGGTTATTCACCCCTCCACTTT. As protein: CASSEGQGYSPLHF.

The chain joins TRBV6-5 to TRBJ1-6, with a tentative D call TRBD1 (5 bases). The CDR3 has 15 amino acids. Germline CDR1 MNHEY, CDR2 SVGAGI. V shed 6 bases and J shed 5 bases, with 14 bases lying between them. CDR3 DNA: TGTGCCAGCAGCAAAGACAGTTTCAATAATTCACCCCTCCACTTT. Translated, it gives CASSKDSFNNSPLHF.

The rearrangement uses TRBV6-5 and TRBJ1-2; a weak D match, TRBD1 (6 bases). Per germline, CDR1 MNHEY and CDR2 SVGAGI. V was pared by 5 bases and J by 4 bases, with 11 bases between. The CDR3 is 13 amino acids. The CDR3 sequence is CASSHRTAYGYTF. Written as DNA, the CDR3 is TGTGCCAGCAGTCACCGGACAGCCTATGGCTACACCTTC.

The rearrangement links TRBV30 to TRBJ1-1; D is perhaps TRBD1 (5 bases). The length of the CDR3 is 12 residues. Germline V gene lookup returns CDR1 GTSNPN and CDR2 SVGIG (reference sequence). Trimming stripped 4 bases from V and 10 bases from J, with 16 bases between. DNA of the CDR3: TGTGCCTGGAAACTTTGGCAGGGAAGAGCTTTCTTT. It specifies CAWKLWQGRAFF.

J is TRBJ1-2 and V is TRBV5-1; D is undetermined. Per the germline V gene, CDR1 is SGHRS and CDR2 is YFSETQ. CDR3 size: 12 residues. Trimming stripped 4 bases from V and 4 bases from J, with 8 bases between. The CDR3 coding sequence is TGCGCCAGCAGCGGCGGACTCTATGGCTACACCTTC. Protein product: CASSGGLYGYTF.

This clone was recorded once. The CDR3 nucleotides read TGTGCCAGCAGTTGGGGGGACCACACAGATACGCAGTATTTT. As protein: CASSWGDHTDTQYF. The chain recombines TRBV27 with TRBJ2-3; possible D gene TRBD2, 6 bases. The CDR3 sequence is 14 residues long. Trimming took off 4 bases at V and 2 bases at J, with 10 bases between the two ends. Germline CDR1 is MNHEY and CDR2 is SMNVEV (reference sequence).

This clone was picked up one time. J is TRBJ2-5 and V is TRBV5-4; TRBD2 matches at 8 bases. The junction had 9 bases not matched to a gene; V was cut back by 3 bases and J by 5 bases. This CDR3 has 15 residues. Germline CDR1 SGHNT, CDR2 YYREEE (reference sequence). CDR3 region: CASSWPGGPEETQYF. The CDR3 DNA follows: TGTGCCAGCAGCTGGCCGGGGGGGCCGGAGGAGACCCAGTACTTC.

V gene TRBV19 combines with J gene TRBJ2-1; 15 nucleotides align to TRBD2. The germline CDR1 and CDR2 sequences are LNHDA and SQIVND (reference sequence). The length of the CDR3 is 15 residues. Losses at the gene ends were 5 bases for V and 6 bases for J; bases not matched to a gene: 2. As DNA, the CDR3 is TGTGCCAGTAGTGGGACTAGCGGGAGGACCAATGAGCAGTTCTTC. This gives the protein CASSGTSGRTNEQFF.

This rearrangement joins TRBV5-4 to TRBJ1-2; 10 positions agree with TRBD1. The germline gives CDR1 SGHNT, CDR2 YYREEE (reference sequence). J was trimmed by 7 bases and V by 3 bases; bases with no gene match: 9. The CDR3 consists of 15 residues. In nucleotides, the CDR3 is TGTGCCAGCAGCTCTCGACAGGGGGCAGCGGCTGGCTACACCTTC. Translated, it gives CASSSRQGAAAGYTF.

V usage is TRBV6-2 or TRBV6-3 and J usage is TRBJ1-1; the match to TRBD1 covers 9 bases. In germline, CDR1 is MNHEY, CDR2 SVGEGT. Trimming cost V 4 bases and J 6 bases; bases outside gene matches: 9. The CDR3 is 15 residues long. The CDR3 DNA reads TGTGCCAGCAGTTCGGGGGGGACAGGGAGGCCTGAAGCTTTCTTT. Encoded protein: CASSSGGTGRPEAFF.

This clone was counted between two and nine times. V gene TRBV19 combines with J gene TRBJ1-5; D possibly corresponds to TRBD1 (5 bases). The germline gives CDR1 LNHDA, CDR2 SQIVND (reference sequence). V lost 7 bases and J 3 bases, leaving 19 bases between the germline ends. CDR3 length equals 16 residues. The CDR3 DNA reads TGTGCCAGTAAACAGGTGTGGGTGAATTTCAATCAGCCCCAGCATTTT. Its protein product is CASKQVWVNFNQPQHF. Complete variable domain (other parts from reference TRBV19 and TRBJ1-5): DGGITQSPKYLFRKEGQNVTLSCEQNLNHDAMYWYRQDPGQGLRLIYYSQIVNDFQKGDIAEGYSVSREKKESFPLTVTSAQKNPTAFYLCASKQVWVNFNQPQHFGDGTRLSIL.

This rearrangement joins TRBV3-1 (or the pseudogene TRBV3-2) to TRBJ2-3; 10 bases agree with TRBD2. The CDR3 has 15 residues. CDR1 and CDR2 from the germline V gene are LGHDT and YNNKEL (reference sequence). V trimming: 4 bases; J trimming: 6 bases; junction bases outside the gene matches: 7. CDR3 sequence reads: CASSRASGSVDTQYF. In DNA form, the CDR3 reads TGTGCCAGCAGCCGGGCTAGCGGGAGTGTGGATACGCAGTATTTT.

The rearrangement uses TRBV6-1 and TRBJ1-1, with a possible D match to TRBD1 (5 bases). Trimming took off 1 base at V and 4 bases at J, with 13 bases between the two ends. Germline V CDR1 and CDR2: MNHNS, SASEGT. This CDR3 has 15 residues. The CDR3 DNA is TGTGCCAGCAGTGAAGGGAGGGCAGGGTTCACTGAAGCTTTCTTT. This translates into CASSEGRAGFTEAFF.

The chain joins TRBV15 to TRBJ1-1; 10 bases fit TRBD1. Trimming took 0 bases from V and 3 from J; bases not matched to a gene: 10. The CDR3 is 18 amino acids. The germline V gene encodes CDR1 LNHNV and CDR2 YYDKDF (reference sequence). CDR3: CATSRDGTGDLLYTEAFF. CDR3 DNA sequence: TGTGCCACCAGCAGAGATGGGACAGGGGATTTGTTGTACACTGAAGCTTTCTTT.

This clone was counted a single time. The chain employs TRBV6-6 and TRBJ1-5, with 7 bases that match TRBD1. Germline loops: CDR1 MNHNY, CDR2 SVGAGI (reference sequence). This CDR3 region has 15 residues. The trim removed 1 base at V and 2 bases at J, leaving 2 bases unmatched. The CDR3 coding sequence is TGTGCCAGCAGTTACTTAACAGGGGGCAATCAGCCCCAGCATTTT. Protein sequence: CASSYLTGGNQPQHF.

This chain links TRBV19 with TRBJ2-2; D may be TRBD1 (5 bases). This CDR3 has 15 amino acids. V shed 2 bases and J shed 6 bases, with 13 bases lying between them. CDR1 is LNHDA and CDR2 is SQIVND in the germline V gene (reference sequence). The DNA for the CDR3 is TGTGCCAGTAGTATATCCCAGGGTTCCGCCGGGGAGCTGTTTTTT. Translated: CASSISQGSAGELFF.

The chain is built from TRBV7-3 and TRBJ2-1, with 7 bases lining up with TRBD1. Germline-derived CDR1 and CDR2 are SGHTA and FQGTGA. J lost 8 bases, V lost 3 bases, and 10 bases had no gene match. The CDR3 contains 15 residues. CDR3 sequence reads: CASSLAGGLIDEQFF. CDR3 coding DNA: TGTGCCAGCAGCTTGGCAGGGGGATTAATAGATGAGCAGTTCTTC.

The rearrangement links TRBV27 to TRBJ2-5; D unresolved. Germline loops: CDR1 MNHEY, CDR2 SMNVEV (reference sequence). V lost 6 bases to trimming and J lost 5 bases, with 13 bases between them. The CDR3 sequence is 13 residues long. CDR3 sequence: CASSTQVRETQYF. CDR3 DNA sequence: TGTGCCAGCAGCACTCAAGTGCGGGAGACCCAGTACTTC.

The count of this clone is one. The V call is TRBV5-1, the J call TRBJ2-2; TRBD1 aligns across 7 bases. The CDR3 loop spans 14 amino acids. V was pared by 4 bases and J by 5 bases, with 5 bases of the junction left unmatched. Germline V gene data show CDR1 as SGHRS and CDR2 as YFSETQ. DNA for the CDR3: TGCGCCAGCAGCCCGGGACAGCAAACCGGGGAGCTGTTTTTT. Translated: CASSPGQQTGELFF.

This chain uses TRBV28 with TRBJ2-7, with TRBD1 matching over 10 bases. This CDR3 comprises 15 residues. The ends lost 6 bases at V and 3 bases at J; junction bases unmatched: 8. CDR1 and CDR2 from the germline V gene are MDHEN and SYDVKM. CDR3 in amino acids: CASSPDRGRLYEQYF. The CDR3 nucleotides read TGTGCCAGCAGCCCAGACAGGGGGCGCCTCTACGAGCAGTACTTC.

The gene calls are TRBV3-1 (or the pseudogene TRBV3-2) and TRBJ2-1; D gene unclear. Germline CDR1 LGHDT, CDR2 YNNKEL (reference sequence). The CDR3 is 12 residues long. V was clipped by 3 bases and J by 9 bases, with 9 bases between them. The DNA of the CDR3 is TGTGCCAGCAGCCAGCCCTCGCGTGAGCAGTTCTTC. Translation: CASSQPSREQFF.

The genes are TRBV21-1 and TRBJ1-2; the D call in the table, TRBD1, was not verified against the DNA. TRBV21-1 represents a pseudogene. The CDR3 runs 17 residues. The CDR3 nucleotides are TGTGCCAGCAGCAAAGCGAAAAATGTTTGGACAGGCGAGGGCTACACCTTC. Its translation: CASSKAKNVWTGEGYTF.